This entry lists 21 T cell receptor beta chains sequenced from one sample in a study of T cell responses to AZD1222 COVID-19 vaccine. The table came from immunoSEQ multiplex PCR; TCRdb's copy has only in-frame clones and leaves some out. Altogether about 81,000 clones are present, 80% to 90% being singletons, with the ten largest covering roughly 3.2%. Sequenced here: peripheral blood, sampled 28 days after the second AZD1222 dose. The receptors originated from an adult who received the AZD1222 COVID-19 vaccine.

This clone was detected a few times. The chain joins TRBV7-3 to TRBJ2-1, with TRBD2 matching over 8 bases. Trimming removed 1 base from V and 10 bases from J; junction bases left unmatched: 9. The germline V gene encodes CDR1 SGHTA and CDR2 FQGTGA. The CDR3 spans 15 residues. The CDR3 here is CASSLSAAGEEEQFF. The DNA for the CDR3 is TGTGCCAGCAGCTTAAGTGCAGCGGGAGAGGAGGAGCAGTTCTTC.

The gene calls are TRBV5-1 and TRBJ1-4; the D gene is possibly TRBD1 (6 bases). Trimming stripped 4 bases from V and 7 bases from J, with 14 bases between. The CDR3 covers 14 residues. Germline values: CDR1 SGHRS, CDR2 YFSETQ. DNA of the CDR3: TGCGCCAGCAGCCCCGGACAGCCTCTTGAAAAACTGTTTTTT. Protein sequence: CASSPGQPLEKLFF.

This clone was seen just once. The CDR3 DNA reads as TGTGCCACGGGTCAAAGTGGCAATCAGCCCCAGCATTTT. Translation gives CATGQSGNQPQHF. The gene calls are TRBV27 and TRBJ1-5; D is unclear. Germline V gene sequence: CDR1 MNHEY, CDR2 SMNVEV (reference sequence). V lost 10 bases to trimming and J lost 2 bases, with 12 bases between them. The CDR3 is 13 residues long.

This sequence joins TRBV4-2 and TRBJ1-1; possible D gene TRBD1, 5 bases. V was cut by 0 bases and J by 5 bases, with 22 bases left in between. The CDR3 extends over 18 amino acids. The germline V gene has CDR1 LGHNA and CDR2 YNFKEQ. The DNA for the CDR3 is TGTGCCAGCAGCCAAGATCTTCAGGGTGGAGCCTTGGAGACTGAAGCTTTCTTT. It translates to CASSQDLQGGALETEAFF.

The CDR3 here is CASASSPGNTIYF. The CDR3, as DNA: TGTGCCAGCGCCTCGTCCCCTGGAAACACCATATATTTT. The V call is TRBV27, the J call TRBJ1-3; no reliable D call. Trimming took 8 bases from V and 2 from J, leaving 10 bases between them. Per the germline V gene, CDR1 is MNHEY and CDR2 is SMNVEV (reference sequence). CDR3 length: 13 amino acids.

The chain links TRBV5-1 to TRBJ1-4; D gene ambiguous. Trimming took 4 bases from V and 0 from J, leaving 10 bases between them. This CDR3 region has 15 residues. Germline V CDR1 and CDR2: SGHRS, YFSETQ. CDR3 protein: CASSRAGATNEKLFF. The CDR3 DNA reads as TGCGCCAGCAGCCGGGCGGGTGCAACTAATGAAAAACTGTTTTTT.

The chain links TRBV27 to TRBJ2-7; possible D gene TRBD2, 5 bases. Trimming shortened V by 6 bases and J by 0 bases, and 15 bases separated the two germline ends. The CDR3 covers 15 residues. Per the germline V gene, CDR1 is MNHEY and CDR2 is SMNVEV (reference sequence). DNA for the CDR3: TGTGCCAGCAGGCGCCGTGAGGGCAGCTCCTACGAGCAGTACTTC. Protein sequence: CASRRREGSSYEQYF.

The CDR3 loop is CASSLEGIHSYNEQFF. DNA of the CDR3: TGTGCCAGCAGCTTGGAGGGGATCCACTCCTACAATGAGCAGTTCTTC. The chain is built from TRBV5-6 and TRBJ2-1; tentative D call: TRBD1 (5 bases). Germline CDR1 and CDR2: SGHDT and YYEEEE. The CDR3 extends over 16 amino acids. The V gene lost 0 bases and the J gene lost 0 bases, with 10 bases spanning the gap.

The chain joins TRBV6-5 to TRBJ2-7, with TRBD1 matching over 10 bases. With V trimmed by 0 bases and J by 3 bases, 2 bases remained unmatched. CDR3 size: 15 residues. In germline, CDR1 is MNHEY, CDR2 SVGAGI. The CDR3 DNA follows: TGTGCCAGCAGTTACTCGGGGACAGGGGTCTACGAGCAGTACTTC. This gives the protein CASSYSGTGVYEQYF.

This clone was seen only a few times. The chain has TRBV27 and TRBJ1-1; a possible D gene is TRBD1 (6 bases). From germline, CDR1 is MNHEY and CDR2 SMNVEV (reference sequence). The CDR3 sequence is 13 residues long. Trimming took 2 bases from V and 6 from J, leaving 10 bases between them. As DNA, the CDR3 is TGTGCCAGCAGTTTACGGGGGCCGGCTGAAGCTTTCTTT. Translating gives CASSLRGPAEAFF.

The chain uses TRBV7-2 and TRBJ2-5; D ambiguous. The CDR3 has 13 amino acids. Trimming removed 3 bases at V and 1 base at J, with 6 bases between. Germline V lookup: CDR1 SGHTA, CDR2 FQGNSA. CDR3 amino acids: CASSLGSQETQYF. The CDR3, as DNA: TGTGCCAGCAGCTTGGGCAGCCAAGAGACCCAGTACTTC. Variable domain in full (rest from reference TRBV7-2 and TRBJ2-5): GAGVSQSPSNKVTEKGKDVELRCDPISGHTALYWYRQSLGQGLEFLIYFQGNSAPDKSGLPSDRFSAERTGGSVSTLTIQRTQQEDSAVYLCASSLGSQETQYFGPGTRLLVL.

This clone was seen only once. This chain connects TRBV6-1 to TRBJ2-5; D possibly corresponds to TRBD2 (6 bases). V was pared by 2 bases and J by 5 bases, with 15 bases between. This CDR3 region has 15 residues. The germline gives CDR1 MNHNS, CDR2 SASEGT. CDR3: CASSESGGSGETQYF. CDR3 in DNA: TGTGCCAGCAGTGAAAGCGGAGGGTCCGGGGAGACCCAGTACTTC.

This clone was found a few times. The J gene is TRBJ1-2, the V gene TRBV10-2; the D gene is possibly TRBD1 (5 bases). There are 13 residues in the CDR3. The germline CDR1 and CDR2 sequences are WSHSY and SAAADI. The ends were cut back, 4 bases at V and 7 bases at J, with 13 bases in the middle. This chain's CDR3 is CASSGQGRSGYTF. CDR3 in DNA: TGCGCCAGCAGTGGGCAGGGAAGGTCTGGCTACACCTTC.

V and J are TRBV4-2 and TRBJ2-1; 10 bases are a match to TRBD2. Germline V CDR1 and CDR2: LGHNA, YNFKEQ. This CDR3 is 15 amino acids long. V lost 0 bases to trimming and J lost 9 bases; unmatched junction nucleotides: 5. The CDR3 coding sequence is TGTGCCAGCAGCCAAGAGCCTAGCGGGGGAACTGAGCAGTTCTTC. Protein sequence: CASSQEPSGGTEQFF.

The V call is TRBV9, the J call TRBJ1-1; tentative D call: TRBD1 (6 bases). V lost 3 bases and J 5 bases, leaving 8 bases between the germline ends. CDR3 length: 12 amino acids. Germline V lookup: CDR1 SGDLS, CDR2 YYNGEE. DNA of the CDR3: TGTGCCAGCAGCGCCCAGGGGACTGAAGCTTTCTTT. It translates to CASSAQGTEAFF.

The V gene is TRBV5-4, the J gene TRBJ2-7; the D gene could be TRBD1 or TRBD2 (5 bases each). The germline V gene encodes CDR1 SGHNT and CDR2 YYREEE (reference sequence). This CDR3 is 14 amino acids long. V lost 3 bases and J 4 bases, leaving 14 bases between the germline ends. CDR3 sequence: CASSSGRDLYEQYF. CDR3 DNA sequence: TGTGCCAGCAGCTCGGGACGGGATCTTTACGAGCAGTACTTC.

This sequence joins TRBV11-1 and TRBJ2-7; TRBD1 matches at 7 bases. The germline gives CDR1 SGHAT, CDR2 FQDESV (reference sequence). This CDR3 is 15 amino acids long. The V segment lost 2 bases and the J segment 2 bases; nucleotides outside the gene matches: 6. CDR3: CASSLSPTGTYEQYF. The DNA of the CDR3 is TGTGCCAGCAGCTTATCCCCGACAGGGACCTACGAGCAGTACTTC.

This chain connects TRBV7-2 to TRBJ1-5; D gene uncertain. V gave up 3 bases and J gave up 3 bases, with 6 bases separating them. This CDR3 has 13 amino acids. Germline V gives CDR1 SGHTA, CDR2 FQGNSA. DNA of the CDR3: TGTGCCAGCAGCTTGAGTTCCAATCAGCCCCAGCATTTT. Amino acid sequence: CASSLSSNQPQHF.

CDR3 nucleotides: TGTGCCAGCAGTTCGGAAGCTAACTATGGCTACACCTTC. It encodes CASSSEANYGYTF. V is TRBV12-3 or TRBV12-4 and J is TRBJ1-2; no reliable D call. There are 13 residues in the CDR3. Trimming shortened V by 4 bases and J by 0 bases, and 6 bases separated the two germline ends.

The V and J genes are TRBV7-7 and TRBJ2-2; no clear D. Deletions cut 5 bases from V and 4 bases from J, with 8 bases between. Germline V CDR1 and CDR2: SSHAT, FNYEAQ (reference sequence). The CDR3 totals 13 residues. The CDR3 DNA reads TGTGCCAGCAGCCCAGAGTTCACCGGGGAGCTGTTTTTT. Translation gives CASSPEFTGELFF. The whole variable domain, filled in from reference TRBV7-7 and TRBJ2-2, reads GAGVSQSPRYKVTKRGQDVTLRCDPISSHATLYWYQQALGQGPEFLTYFNYEAQPDKSGLPSDRFSAERPEGSISTLTIQRTEQRDSAMYRCASSPEFTGELFFGEGSRLTVL.

The DNA for the CDR3 is TGTGCCAGCAGCGCCCGGACGGTTTACAATGAGCAGTTCTTC. It yields the protein CASSARTVYNEQFF. The chain links TRBV9 to TRBJ2-1; D not resolved. V was clipped by 3 bases and J by 4 bases, with 11 bases between them. Germline loops: CDR1 SGDLS, CDR2 YYNGEE. This CDR3 contains 14 residues. The entire variable domain, with the rest obtained from reference TRBV9 and TRBJ2-1, is as follows: DSGVTQTPKHLITATGQRVTLRCSPRSGDLSVYWYQQSLDQGLQFLIQYYNGEERAKGNILERFSAQQFPDLHSELNLSSLELGDSALYFCASSARTVYNEQFFGPGTRLTVL.